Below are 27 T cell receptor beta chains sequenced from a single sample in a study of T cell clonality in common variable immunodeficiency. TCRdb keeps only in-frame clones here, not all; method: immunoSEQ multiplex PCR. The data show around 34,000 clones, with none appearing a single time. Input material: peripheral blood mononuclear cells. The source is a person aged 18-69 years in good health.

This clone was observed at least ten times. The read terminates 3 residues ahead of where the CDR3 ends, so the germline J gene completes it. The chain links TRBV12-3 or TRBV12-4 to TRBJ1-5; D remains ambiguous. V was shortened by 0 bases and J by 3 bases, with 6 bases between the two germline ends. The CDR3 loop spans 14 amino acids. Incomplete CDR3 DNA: TGTGCCAGCAGTTTAGCGCGGGTCAATCAGCCC. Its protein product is CASSLARVNQP. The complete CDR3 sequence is CASSLARVNQPQHF.

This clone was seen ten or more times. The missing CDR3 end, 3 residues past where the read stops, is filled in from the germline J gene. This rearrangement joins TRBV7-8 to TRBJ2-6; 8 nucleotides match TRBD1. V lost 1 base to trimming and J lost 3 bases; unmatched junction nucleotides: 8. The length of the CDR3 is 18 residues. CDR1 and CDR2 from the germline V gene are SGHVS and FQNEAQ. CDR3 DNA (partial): TGTGCCAGCAGCTTAGGGGGGCCAGGGGGCTTTGGGGCCAACGTC. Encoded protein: CASSLGGPGGFGANV. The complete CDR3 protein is CASSLGGPGGFGANVLTF.

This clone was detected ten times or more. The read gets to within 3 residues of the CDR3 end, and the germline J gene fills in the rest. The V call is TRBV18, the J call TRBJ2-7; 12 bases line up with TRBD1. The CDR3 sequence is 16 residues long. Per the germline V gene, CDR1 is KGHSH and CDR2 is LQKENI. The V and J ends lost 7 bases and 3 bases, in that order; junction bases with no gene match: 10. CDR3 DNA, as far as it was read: TGTGCCAGCTTAGATGACGGGACAGGGGGCGTCTACGAG. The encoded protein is CASLDDGTGGVYE. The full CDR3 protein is CASLDDGTGGVYEQYF.

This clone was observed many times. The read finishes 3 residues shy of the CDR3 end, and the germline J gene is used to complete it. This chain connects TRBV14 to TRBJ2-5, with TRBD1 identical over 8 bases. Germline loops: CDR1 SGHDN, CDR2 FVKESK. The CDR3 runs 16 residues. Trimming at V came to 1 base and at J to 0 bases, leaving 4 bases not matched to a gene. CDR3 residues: CASSQGTGIDQETQYF. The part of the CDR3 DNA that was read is TGTGCCAGCAGCCAAGGGACAGGGATAGACCAAGAGACC.

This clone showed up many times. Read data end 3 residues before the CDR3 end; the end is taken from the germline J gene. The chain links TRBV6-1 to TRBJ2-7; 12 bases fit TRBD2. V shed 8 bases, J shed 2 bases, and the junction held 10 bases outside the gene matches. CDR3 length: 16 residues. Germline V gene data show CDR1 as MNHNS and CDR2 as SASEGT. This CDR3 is CASRGLAGGLAYEQYF. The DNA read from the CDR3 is TGTGCCAGCCGTGGGCTAGCGGGAGGGCTCGCCTACGAG.

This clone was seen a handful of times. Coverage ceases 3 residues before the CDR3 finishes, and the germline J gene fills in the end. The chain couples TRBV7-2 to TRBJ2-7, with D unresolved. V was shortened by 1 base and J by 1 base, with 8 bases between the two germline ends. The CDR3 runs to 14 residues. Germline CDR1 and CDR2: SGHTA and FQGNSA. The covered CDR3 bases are TGTGCCAGCAGCTTAGAGTTAGTTTCCTACGAG. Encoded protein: CASSLELVSYE. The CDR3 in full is CASSLELVSYEQYF.

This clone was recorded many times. The sequenced part of the CDR3 DNA is TGTGCCAGCGGCGGCGGGACAGGGGGCAATCAGCCC. This translates into CASGGGTGGNQP. In full, the CDR3 reads CASGGGTGGNQPQHF. This chain uses TRBV7-9 with TRBJ1-5; the match to TRBD1 covers 10 bases. The read terminates 3 residues before the CDR3 end, so the remaining end is supplied by the germline J gene. The ends lost 8 bases at V and 2 bases at J; junction bases unmatched: 6. CDR1 SEHNR and CDR2 FQNEAQ come from the germline V gene (reference sequence). The CDR3 is 15 amino acids.

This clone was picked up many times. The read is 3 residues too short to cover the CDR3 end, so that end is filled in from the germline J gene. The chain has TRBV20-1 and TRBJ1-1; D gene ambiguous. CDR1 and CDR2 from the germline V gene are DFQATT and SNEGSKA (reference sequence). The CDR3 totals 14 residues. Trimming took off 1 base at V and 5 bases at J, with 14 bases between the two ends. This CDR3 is CSARAGETKTEAFF. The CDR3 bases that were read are TGCAGTGCTAGAGCTGGCGAGACTAAGACTGAA.

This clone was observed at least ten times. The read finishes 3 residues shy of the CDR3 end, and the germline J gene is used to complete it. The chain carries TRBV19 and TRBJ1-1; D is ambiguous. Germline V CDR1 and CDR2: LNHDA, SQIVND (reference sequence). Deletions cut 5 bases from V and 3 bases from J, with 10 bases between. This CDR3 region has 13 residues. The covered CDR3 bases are TGTGCCAGTAGTGTCCGGGGAGACACTGAA. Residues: CASSVRGDTE. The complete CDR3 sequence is CASSVRGDTEAFF.

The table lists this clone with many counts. The sequenced part of the CDR3 DNA is TGTGCCAGCAGCCATGTAGGGACAGCAAACTATGGC. Translated: CASSHVGTANYG. The complete CDR3 reads CASSHVGTANYGYTF. The J gene is TRBJ1-2, the V gene TRBV14; 7 bases agree with TRBD1. The read is 3 residues too short to cover the CDR3 end, so that end is filled in from the germline J gene. The CDR3 has 15 amino acids. The germline V gene has CDR1 SGHDN and CDR2 FVKESK. Germline trimming cut 3 bases from V and 2 bases from J; bases unmatched to any gene: 6. Full variable domain (outside the CDR3, taken from reference TRBV14 and TRBJ1-2): EAGVTQFPSHSVIEKGQTVTLRCDPISGHDNLYWYRRVMGKEIKFLLHFVKESKQDESGMPNNRFLAERTGGTYSTLKVQPAELEDSGVYFCASSHVGTANYGYTFGSGTRLTVV.

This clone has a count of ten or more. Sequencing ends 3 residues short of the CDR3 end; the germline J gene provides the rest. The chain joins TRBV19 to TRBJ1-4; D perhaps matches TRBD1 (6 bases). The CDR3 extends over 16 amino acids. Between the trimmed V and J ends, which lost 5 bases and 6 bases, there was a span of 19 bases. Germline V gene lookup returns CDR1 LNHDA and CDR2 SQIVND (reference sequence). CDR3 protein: CASSAIPGQRDEKLFF. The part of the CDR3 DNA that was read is TGTGCCAGTAGTGCTATCCCGGGACAAAGGGATGAAAAA.

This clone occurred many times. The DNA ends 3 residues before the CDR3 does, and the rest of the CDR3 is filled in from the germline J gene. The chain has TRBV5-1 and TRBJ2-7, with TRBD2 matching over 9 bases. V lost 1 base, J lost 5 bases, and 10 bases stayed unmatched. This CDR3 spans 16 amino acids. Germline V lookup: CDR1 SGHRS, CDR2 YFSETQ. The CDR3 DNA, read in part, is TGCGCCAGCAGCTTGCTAGGTAGCGGGGGCCTAGACGAG. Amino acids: CASSLLGSGGLDE. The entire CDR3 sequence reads CASSLLGSGGLDEQYF.

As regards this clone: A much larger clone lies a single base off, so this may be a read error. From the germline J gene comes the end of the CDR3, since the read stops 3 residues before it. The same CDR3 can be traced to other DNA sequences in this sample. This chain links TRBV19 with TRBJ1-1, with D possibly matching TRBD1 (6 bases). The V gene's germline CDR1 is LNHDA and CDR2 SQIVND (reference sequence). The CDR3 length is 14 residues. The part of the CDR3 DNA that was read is TGTGCCAGTAGTATATCAACAGGGAACACTGAG. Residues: CASSISTGNTE. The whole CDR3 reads CASSISTGNTEAFF.

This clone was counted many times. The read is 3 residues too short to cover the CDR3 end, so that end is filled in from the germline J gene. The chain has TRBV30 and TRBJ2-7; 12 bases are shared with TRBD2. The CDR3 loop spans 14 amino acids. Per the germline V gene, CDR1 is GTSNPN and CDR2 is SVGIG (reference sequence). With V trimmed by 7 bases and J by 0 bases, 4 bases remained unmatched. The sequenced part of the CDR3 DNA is TGTGCCTCCAGACTAGCGGGAGCCTCCTACGAG. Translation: CASRLAGASYE. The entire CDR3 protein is CASRLAGASYEQYF.

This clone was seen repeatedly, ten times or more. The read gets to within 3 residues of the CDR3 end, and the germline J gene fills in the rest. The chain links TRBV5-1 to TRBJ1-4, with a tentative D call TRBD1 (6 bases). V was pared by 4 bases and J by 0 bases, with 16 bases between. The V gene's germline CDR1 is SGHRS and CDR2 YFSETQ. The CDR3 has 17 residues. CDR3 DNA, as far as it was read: TGCGCCAGCAGCCCGGGGGGCCAGATTGCAACTAATGAAAAA. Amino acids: CASSPGGQIATNEK. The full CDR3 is CASSPGGQIATNEKLFF.

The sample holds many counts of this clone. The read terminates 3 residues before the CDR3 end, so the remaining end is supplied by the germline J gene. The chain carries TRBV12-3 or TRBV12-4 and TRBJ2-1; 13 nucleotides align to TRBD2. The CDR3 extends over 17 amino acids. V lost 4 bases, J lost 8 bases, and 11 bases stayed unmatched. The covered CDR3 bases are TGTGCCAGCAGTTCCGGACTAGCGGGAGTGGATAAGGATGAG. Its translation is CASSSGLAGVDKDE. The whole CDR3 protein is CASSSGLAGVDKDEQFF.

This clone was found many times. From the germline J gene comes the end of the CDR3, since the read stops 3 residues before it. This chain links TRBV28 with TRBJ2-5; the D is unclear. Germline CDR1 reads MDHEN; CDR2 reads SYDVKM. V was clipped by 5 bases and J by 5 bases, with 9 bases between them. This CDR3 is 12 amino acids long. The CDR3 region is CASSRGPETQYF. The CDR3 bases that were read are TGTGCCAGCAGTCGCGGTCCGGAGACC.

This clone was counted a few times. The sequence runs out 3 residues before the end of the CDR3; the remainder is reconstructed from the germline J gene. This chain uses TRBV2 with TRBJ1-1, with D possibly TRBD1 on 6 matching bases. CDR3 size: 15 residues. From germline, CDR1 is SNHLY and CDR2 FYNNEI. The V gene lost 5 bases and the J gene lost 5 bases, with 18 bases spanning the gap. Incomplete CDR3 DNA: TGTGCCAGCAGTCAAGGGGGTCAGGGGAGGACTGAA. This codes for CASSQGGQGRTE. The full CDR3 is CASSQGGQGRTEAFF.

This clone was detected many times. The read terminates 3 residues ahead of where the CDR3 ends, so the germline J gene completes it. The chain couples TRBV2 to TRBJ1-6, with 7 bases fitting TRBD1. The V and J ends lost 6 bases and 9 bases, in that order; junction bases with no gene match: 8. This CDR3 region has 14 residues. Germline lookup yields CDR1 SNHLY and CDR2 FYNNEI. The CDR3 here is CASSVDRETSPLHF. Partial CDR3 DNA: TGTGCCAGCAGCGTTGACAGGGAAACTTCACCC.

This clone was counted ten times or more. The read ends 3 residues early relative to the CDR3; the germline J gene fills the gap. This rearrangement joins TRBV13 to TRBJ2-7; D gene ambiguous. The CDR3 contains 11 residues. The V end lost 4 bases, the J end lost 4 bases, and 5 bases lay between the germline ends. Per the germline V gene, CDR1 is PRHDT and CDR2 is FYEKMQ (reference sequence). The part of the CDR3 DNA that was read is TGTGCCAGCAGCTCCTTTTACGAG. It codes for CASSSFYE. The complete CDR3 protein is CASSSFYEQYF.

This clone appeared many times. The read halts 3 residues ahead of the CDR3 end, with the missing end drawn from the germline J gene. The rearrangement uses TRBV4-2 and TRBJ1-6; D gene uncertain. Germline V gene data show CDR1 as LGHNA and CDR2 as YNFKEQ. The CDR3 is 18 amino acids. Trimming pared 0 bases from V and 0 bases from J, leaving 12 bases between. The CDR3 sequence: CASSQEEAVSSYNSPLHF. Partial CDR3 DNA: TGTGCCAGCAGCCAAGAAGAAGCTGTGAGCTCCTATAATTCACCC.

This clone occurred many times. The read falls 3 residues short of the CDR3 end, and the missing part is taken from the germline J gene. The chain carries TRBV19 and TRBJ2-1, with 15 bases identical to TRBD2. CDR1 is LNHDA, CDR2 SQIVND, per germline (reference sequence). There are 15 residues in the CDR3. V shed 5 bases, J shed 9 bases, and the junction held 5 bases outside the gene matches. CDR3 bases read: TGTGCCAGTAGTTCACCGGGACTAGCGGGAGGTGAG. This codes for CASSSPGLAGGE. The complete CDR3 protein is CASSSPGLAGGEQFF. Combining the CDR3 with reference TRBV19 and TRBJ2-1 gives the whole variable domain DGGITQSPKYLFRKEGQNVTLSCEQNLNHDAMYWYRQDPGQGLRLIYYSQIVNDFQKGDIAEGYSVSREKKESFPLTVTSAQKNPTAFYLCASSSPGLAGGEQFFGPGTRLTVL.

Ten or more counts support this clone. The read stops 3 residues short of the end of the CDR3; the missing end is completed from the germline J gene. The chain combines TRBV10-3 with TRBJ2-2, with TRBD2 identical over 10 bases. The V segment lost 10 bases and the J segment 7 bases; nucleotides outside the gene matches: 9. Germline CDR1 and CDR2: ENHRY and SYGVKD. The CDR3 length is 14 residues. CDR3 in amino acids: CATSSGSLHGELFF. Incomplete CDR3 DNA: TGTGCCACCTCTAGCGGGAGTTTGCACGGGGAG.

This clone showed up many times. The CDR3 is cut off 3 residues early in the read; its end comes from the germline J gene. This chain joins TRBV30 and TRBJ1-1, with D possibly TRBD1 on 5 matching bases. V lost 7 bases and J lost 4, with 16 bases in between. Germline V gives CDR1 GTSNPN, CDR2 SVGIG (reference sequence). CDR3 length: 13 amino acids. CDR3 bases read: TGTGCCTATGACCTGGGGGGGATCACTGAA. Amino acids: CAYDLGGITE. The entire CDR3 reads CAYDLGGITEAFF.

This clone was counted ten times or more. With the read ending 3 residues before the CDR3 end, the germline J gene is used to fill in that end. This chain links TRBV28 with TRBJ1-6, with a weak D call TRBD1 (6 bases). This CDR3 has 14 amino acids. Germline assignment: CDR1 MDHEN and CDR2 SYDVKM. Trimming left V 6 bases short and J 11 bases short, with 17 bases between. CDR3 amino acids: CASSQQGLEAPLHF. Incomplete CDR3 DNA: TGTGCCAGCAGCCAACAGGGTCTCGAAGCACCC.

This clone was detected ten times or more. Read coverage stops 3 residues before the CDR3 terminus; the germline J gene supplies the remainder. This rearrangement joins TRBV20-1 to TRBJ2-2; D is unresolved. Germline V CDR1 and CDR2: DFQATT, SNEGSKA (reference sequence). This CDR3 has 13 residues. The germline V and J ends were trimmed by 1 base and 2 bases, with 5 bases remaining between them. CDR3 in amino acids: CSARGANTGELFF. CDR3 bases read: TGCAGTGCTAGAGGGGCCAACACCGGGGAG.

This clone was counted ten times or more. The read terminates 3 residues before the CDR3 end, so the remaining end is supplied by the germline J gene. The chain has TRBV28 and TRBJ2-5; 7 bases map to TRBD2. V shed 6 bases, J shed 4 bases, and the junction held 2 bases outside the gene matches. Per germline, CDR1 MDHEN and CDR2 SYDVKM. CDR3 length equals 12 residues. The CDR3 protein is CASRSGGETQYF. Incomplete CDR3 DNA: TGTGCCAGCAGGTCGGGGGGAGAGACC.